The rows below give T cell receptor beta chains drawn from one sample of a study of blood T cell repertoires in COVID-19. The repertoire was sequenced with immunoSEQ multiplex PCR; TCRdb's copy has only in-frame clones and lacks some. Of 200,000 to 250,000 clones in the sample, less than 85% were seen once. Sequenced input: PBMCs or T cells enriched from blood (not recorded which). The receptor set was obtained from a man aged 55-75 years who had recovered from COVID-19. CDR3s include the opening cysteine and the closing phenylalanine or tryptophan. The order of the fields is J gene, V gene, D gene, clone size, CDR3 protein, CDR3 DNA. The D gene is left open where the match is weak. A row's size may be missing; if present it is once, few, many or a size class.

TRBJ1-4 | TRBV19 | - | - | CASSIAGLNEKLFF | TGTGCCAGTAGTATAGCAGGATTAAATGAAAAACTGTTTTTT
TRBJ2-4 | TRBV7-2 | TRBD1 | - | CASSPDRGGAKNIQYF | TGTGCCAGCAGCCCTGACAGGGGGGGAGCCAAAAACATTCAGTACTTC
TRBJ1-4 | TRBV3-1/TRBV3-2 | - | - | CASSPPPYGGSANEKLFF | TGTGCCAGCAGCCCCCCCCCTTATGGCGGGAGTGCTAATGAAAAACTGTTTTTT
TRBJ2-3 | TRBV18 | TRBD1 | - | CASTRQGLGADTQYF | TGTGCCAGCACCAGACAGGGCCTCGGGGCAGATACGCAGTATTTT
TRBJ2-6 | TRBV4-2 | - | - | CASSHGGDGANVLTF | TGTGCCAGCAGCCACGGCGGAGATGGGGCCAACGTCCTGACTTTC
TRBJ1-3 | TRBV5-1 | TRBD1 | - | CASSFTTGVSGNTIYF | TGCGCCAGCAGCTTTACTACAGGGGTCTCTGGAAACACCATATATTTT
TRBJ1-3 | TRBV18 | TRBD1 | few | CARRGDRQCSGNTIYF | TGTGCCAGGCGAGGGGACAGACAATGCTCTGGAAACACCATATATTTT
TRBJ2-2 | TRBV4-2 | TRBD1 | once | CASSQPGGADTGELFF | TGTGCCAGCAGCCAACCAGGGGGCGCTGACACCGGGGAGCTGTTTTTT
TRBJ1-2 | TRBV11-3 | - | - | CASSLGEFSGTF | TGTGCCAGCAGCTTAGGAGAGTTTTCAGGCACCTTC
TRBJ1-6 | TRBV14 | TRBD1 | - | CASRRTGGGYNSPLHF | TGTGCCAGCAGACGGACAGGGGGGGGCTATAATTCACCCCTCCACTTT
TRBJ1-1 | TRBV24-1 | - | - | CATSDSRGLGTEAFF | TGTGCCACCAGTGATTCGCGGGGGCTGGGCACTGAAGCTTTCTTT
TRBJ1-1 | TRBV2 | TRBD1 | - | CASREKGTALNTEAFF | TGTGCCAGCAGAGAAAAAGGGACAGCCTTGAACACTGAAGCTTTCTTT
TRBJ2-1 | TRBV15 | - | - | CATTDAASGEQFF | TGTGCCACCACCGACGCGGCATCCGGGGAGCAGTTCTTC
TRBJ2-7 | TRBV7-6 | - | - | CASSSLVGDNSYEQYF | TGTGCCAGCAGCTCCCTAGTAGGGGACAACTCCTACGAGCAGTACTTC
TRBJ1-4 | TRBV18 | TRBD1 | - | CASSSAQGAAEKLFF | TGTGCCAGCTCATCGGCACAGGGGGCCGCGGAAAAACTGTTTTTT
TRBJ2-2 | TRBV5-4 | TRBD1 | few | CASSLGGTGFTGELFF | TGTGCCAGCAGCTTGGGGGGGACAGGCTTCACCGGGGAGCTGTTTTTT
TRBJ2-2 | TRBV30 | TRBD1 | - | CAWSLWGNRGNTGELFF | TGTGCCTGGAGTCTATGGGGAAACAGGGGGAACACCGGGGAGCTGTTTTTT
TRBJ1-4 | TRBV27 | TRBD1 | - | CASSLLQGSEKLFF | TGTGCCAGCAGTTTATTACAGGGGTCAGAAAAACTGTTTTTT
TRBJ1-2 | TRBV25-1 | TRBD1 | - | CASSENSGTGSYGYTF | TGTGCCAGCAGCGAAAACTCCGGGACAGGGTCCTATGGCTACACCTTC
TRBJ2-2 | TRBV4-1 | TRBD1 | few | CASSQPGTGYTGELFF | TGCGCCAGCAGCCAGCCCGGGACAGGGTACACCGGGGAGCTGTTTTTT
TRBJ2-5 | TRBV6-6 | - | - | CASSPGQETQYF | TGTGCCAGCAGCCCAGGGCAAGAGACCCAGTACTTC
TRBJ1-5 | TRBV19 | - | few | CASSYSNQPQHF | TGTGCCAGTAGTTATAGCAATCAGCCCCAGCATTTT
TRBJ1-2 | TRBV10-3 | - | - | CAISDQGQSNYGYTF | TGTGCCATCAGTGATCAAGGACAGTCTAACTATGGCTACACCTTC
TRBJ2-3 | TRBV10-2 | TRBD2 | - | CAARLAGGQDTQYF | TGCGCCGCCAGACTAGCGGGGGGGCAAGATACGCAGTATTTT
TRBJ1-2 | TRBV29-1 | TRBD1 | few | CSVVRGQDYGYTF | TGCAGCGTTGTAAGGGGACAGGACTATGGCTACACCTTC
TRBJ2-7 | TRBV7-9 | TRBD1 | - | CASSLPRQGASKSSYEQYF | TGTGCCAGCAGCTTACCCCGACAGGGGGCCTCTAAAAGCTCCTACGAGCAGTACTTC
TRBJ1-4 | TRBV19 | - | once | CATSPVRQTPTNEKLFF | TGTGCCACCAGCCCCGTCCGACAGACTCCAACTAATGAAAAACTGTTTTTT
TRBJ2-7 | TRBV2 | - | few | CASSENTGFTYEQYF | TGTGCCAGCAGTGAAAACACGGGTTTTACCTACGAGCAGTACTTC
TRBJ1-2 | TRBV25-1 | - | few | CASANFFNYGYTF | TGTGCCAGTGCTAACTTTTTTAACTATGGCTACACCTTC
TRBJ2-1 | TRBV24-1 | TRBD1 | - | CATSDQDRGRGNEQFF | TGTGCCACCAGTGACCAAGACAGGGGGCGAGGCAATGAGCAGTTCTTC
TRBJ2-1 | TRBV24-1 | - | - | CATSVGGSVSSYNEQFF | TGTGCCACCAGTGTCGGCGGCTCCGTTAGCTCCTACAATGAGCAGTTCTTC
TRBJ1-2 | TRBV7-2 | TRBD1 | - | CASRGTGGYGYTF | TGTGCCAGCAGGGGGACAGGGGGGTATGGCTACACCTTC
TRBJ1-3 | TRBV9 | - | - | CASSVDPARGSSGNTIYF | TGTGCCAGCAGCGTAGATCCCGCAAGGGGCAGCTCTGGAAACACCATATATTTT
TRBJ1-2 | TRBV5-6 | - | once | CASSPSGGAANYGYTF | TGTGCCAGCAGCCCCTCGGGGGGCGCGGCTAACTATGGCTACACCTTC
TRBJ2-3 | TRBV18 | - | once | CASSRPRPGTYKDTQYF | TGTGCCAGCTCGCGACCTCGACCCGGGACTTATAAGGATACGCAGTATTTT
TRBJ1-6 | TRBV5-1 | - | - | CASSVDSSSYNSPLHF | TGCGCCAGCAGCGTTGACTCGAGCTCCTATAATTCACCCCTCCACTTT
TRBJ1-6 | TRBV7-9 | - | - | CASSLTPDGSSYNSPLHF | TGTGCCAGCAGCCTCACCCCGGACGGGAGCTCCTATAATTCACCCCTCCACTTT
TRBJ1-2 | TRBV18 | TRBD1 | - | CASSPSGQGVYGYTF | TGTGCCAGCTCACCATCTGGACAGGGCGTCTATGGCTACACCTTC
TRBJ2-7 | TRBV9 | TRBD2 | - | CASSVDMRGTDEQYF | TGTGCCAGCAGCGTAGATATGCGGGGGACCGACGAGCAGTACTTC
TRBJ1-5 | TRBV19 | - | - | CASSKALAASNQPQHF | TGTGCCAGTAGTAAAGCTTTGGCGGCGAGCAATCAGCCCCAGCATTTT
TRBJ1-5 | TRBV19 | TRBD1 | - | CASNAGTGINQPQHF | TGTGCCAGCAACGCCGGGACAGGTATCAATCAGCCCCAGCATTTT
TRBJ1-6 | TRBV7-3 | TRBD1 | - | CASSYRTGGNSPLHF | TGTGCCAGCAGCTACCGGACAGGGGGTAATTCACCCCTCCACTTT
TRBJ1-2 | TRBV7-9 | - | - | CASSSSLPSRDREYGYTF | TGTGCCAGCAGCTCAAGCCTCCCTTCGCGTGACAGAGAATATGGCTACACCTTC
TRBJ2-1 | TRBV24-1 | TRBD1 | - | CATSQGSGQVNNEQFF | TGTGCCACCAGCCAAGGTTCGGGACAGGTAAACAATGAGCAGTTCTTC
TRBJ2-1 | TRBV5-1 | - | - | CASSLVEQGNEQFF | TGCGCCAGCAGCTTGGTGGAGCAAGGCAATGAGCAGTTCTTC
TRBJ2-5 | TRBV18 | TRBD2 | - | CASPPAGGLAWETQYF | TGTGCCAGCCCACCAGCGGGGGGACTAGCCTGGGAGACCCAGTACTTC
TRBJ2-2 | TRBV4-2 | TRBD2 | - | CASSQVSSGGAVTGELFF | TGTGCCAGCAGCCAAGTATCTAGCGGGGGGGCGGTCACCGGGGAGCTGTTTTTT